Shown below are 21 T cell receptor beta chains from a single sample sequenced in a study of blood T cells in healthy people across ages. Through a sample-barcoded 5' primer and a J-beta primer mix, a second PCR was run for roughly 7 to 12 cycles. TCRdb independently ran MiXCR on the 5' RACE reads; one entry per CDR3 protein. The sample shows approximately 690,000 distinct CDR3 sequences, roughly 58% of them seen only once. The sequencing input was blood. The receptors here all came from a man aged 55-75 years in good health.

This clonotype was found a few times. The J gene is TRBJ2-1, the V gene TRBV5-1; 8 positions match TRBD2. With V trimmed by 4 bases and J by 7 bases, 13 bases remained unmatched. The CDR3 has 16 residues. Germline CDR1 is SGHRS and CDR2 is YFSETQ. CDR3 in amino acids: CASSRGGRPPLNEQFF. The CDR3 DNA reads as TGCGCCAGCAGCCGGGGGGGTAGGCCCCCACTAAATGAGCAGTTCTTC.

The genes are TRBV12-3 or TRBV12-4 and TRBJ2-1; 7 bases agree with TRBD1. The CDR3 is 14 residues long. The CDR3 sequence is CVSNRQGPYNEQFF. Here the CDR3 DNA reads TGTGTCAGTAACCGACAGGGCCCCTACAATGAGCAGTTCTTC.

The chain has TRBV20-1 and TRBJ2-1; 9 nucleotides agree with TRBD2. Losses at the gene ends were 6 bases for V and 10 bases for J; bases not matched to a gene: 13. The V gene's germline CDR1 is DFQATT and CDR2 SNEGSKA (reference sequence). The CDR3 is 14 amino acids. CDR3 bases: TGCAGTGCGACTAGAGGCGGGGGGGCGGGAGAGCAGTTCTTC. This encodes CSATRGGGAGEQFF.

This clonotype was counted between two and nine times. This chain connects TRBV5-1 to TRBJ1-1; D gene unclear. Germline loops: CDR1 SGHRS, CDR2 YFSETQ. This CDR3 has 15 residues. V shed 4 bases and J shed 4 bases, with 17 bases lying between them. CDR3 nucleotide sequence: TGCGCCAGCAGCCCCCTCGAAGGGTCGAGCACTGAAGCTTTCTTT. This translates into CASSPLEGSSTEAFF.

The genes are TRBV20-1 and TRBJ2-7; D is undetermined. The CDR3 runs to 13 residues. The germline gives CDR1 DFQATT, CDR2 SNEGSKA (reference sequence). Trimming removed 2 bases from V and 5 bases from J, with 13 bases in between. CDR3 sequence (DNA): TGCAGTGCTAGAAATCCTTGGGGTAACGAGCAGTACTTC. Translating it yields CSARNPWGNEQYF.

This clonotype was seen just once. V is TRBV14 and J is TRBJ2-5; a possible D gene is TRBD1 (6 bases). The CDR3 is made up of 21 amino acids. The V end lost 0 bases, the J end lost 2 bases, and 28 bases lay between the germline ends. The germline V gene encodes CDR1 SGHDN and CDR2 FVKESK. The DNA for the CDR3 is TGTGCCAGCAGCCAAGACGATAGGCCCCCCTTGGAGGACAGACAACAAGAGACCCAGTACTTC. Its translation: CASSQDDRPPLEDRQQETQYF.

This CDR3 is CASSLSGTSGAYNEQFF. The CDR3 nucleotides are TGCGCCAGCAGCTTGTCCGGGACTAGCGGGGCCTACAATGAGCAGTTCTTC. The chain uses TRBV5-1 and TRBJ2-1, with 13 positions matching TRBD2. This CDR3 is 17 amino acids long. V dropped 1 base and J dropped 2; count of bases not matched to a gene: 3. The germline V gene has CDR1 SGHRS and CDR2 YFSETQ.

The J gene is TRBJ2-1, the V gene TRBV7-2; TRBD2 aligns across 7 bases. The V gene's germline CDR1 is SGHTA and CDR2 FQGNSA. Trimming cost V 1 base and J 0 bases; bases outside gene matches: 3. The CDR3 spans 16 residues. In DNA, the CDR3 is TGTGCCAGCAGCTTAGGGGGCGGGGGCTCCTACAATGAGCAGTTCTTC. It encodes CASSLGGGGSYNEQFF.

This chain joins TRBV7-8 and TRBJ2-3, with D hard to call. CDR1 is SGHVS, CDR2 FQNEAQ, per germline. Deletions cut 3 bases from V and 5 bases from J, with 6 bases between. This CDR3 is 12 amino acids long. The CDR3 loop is CASSFLQDTQYF. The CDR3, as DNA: TGTGCCAGCAGCTTTCTGCAAGATACGCAGTATTTT.

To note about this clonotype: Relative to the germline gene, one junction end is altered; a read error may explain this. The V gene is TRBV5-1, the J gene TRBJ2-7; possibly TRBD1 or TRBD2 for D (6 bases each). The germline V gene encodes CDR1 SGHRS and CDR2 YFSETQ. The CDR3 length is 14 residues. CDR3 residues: CAGSVGGGIYEQYF. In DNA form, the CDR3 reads TGCGCCGGCAGCGTAGGAGGGGGGATCTACGAGCAGTACTTC.

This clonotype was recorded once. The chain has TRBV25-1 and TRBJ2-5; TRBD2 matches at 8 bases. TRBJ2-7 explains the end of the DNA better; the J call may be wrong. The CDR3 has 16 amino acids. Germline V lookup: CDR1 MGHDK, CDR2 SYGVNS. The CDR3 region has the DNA TGTGCCAGCAGTGGGATACTCGGGGGGGGAATACGCGAGCAGTACTTC. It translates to CASSGILGGGIREQYF.

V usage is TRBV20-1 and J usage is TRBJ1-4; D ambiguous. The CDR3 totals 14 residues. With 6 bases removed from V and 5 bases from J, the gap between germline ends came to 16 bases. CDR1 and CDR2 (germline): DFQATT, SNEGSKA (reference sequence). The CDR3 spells CSAALLAPNEKLFF. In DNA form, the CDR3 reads TGCAGTGCAGCACTTTTAGCCCCAAATGAAAAACTGTTTTTT.

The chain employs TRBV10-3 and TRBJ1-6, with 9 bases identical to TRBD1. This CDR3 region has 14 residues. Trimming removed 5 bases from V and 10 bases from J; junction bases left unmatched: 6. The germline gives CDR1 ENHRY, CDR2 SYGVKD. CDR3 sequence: CAISRDRDTSPLHF. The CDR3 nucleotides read TGTGCCATCAGTAGGGACAGGGATACCTCACCCCTCCACTTT.

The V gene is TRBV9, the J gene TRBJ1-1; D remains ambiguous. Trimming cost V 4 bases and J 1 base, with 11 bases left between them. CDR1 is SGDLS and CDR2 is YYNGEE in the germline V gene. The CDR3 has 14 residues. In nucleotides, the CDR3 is TGTGCCAGCAGCCCATCGACAACGAACACTGAAGCTTTCTTT. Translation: CASSPSTTNTEAFF.

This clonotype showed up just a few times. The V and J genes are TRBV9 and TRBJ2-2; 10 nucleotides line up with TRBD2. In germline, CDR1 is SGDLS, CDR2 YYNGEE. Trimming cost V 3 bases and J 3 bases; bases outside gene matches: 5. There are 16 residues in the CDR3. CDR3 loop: CASSGSSGGYTGELFF. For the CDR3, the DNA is TGTGCCAGCAGCGGATCTAGCGGGGGTTACACCGGGGAGCTGTTTTTT. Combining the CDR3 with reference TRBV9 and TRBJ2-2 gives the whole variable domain DSGVTQTPKHLITATGQRVTLRCSPRSGDLSVYWYQQSLDQGLQFLIQYYNGEERAKGNILERFSAQQFPDLHSELNLSSLELGDSALYFCASSGSSGGYTGELFFGEGSRLTVL.

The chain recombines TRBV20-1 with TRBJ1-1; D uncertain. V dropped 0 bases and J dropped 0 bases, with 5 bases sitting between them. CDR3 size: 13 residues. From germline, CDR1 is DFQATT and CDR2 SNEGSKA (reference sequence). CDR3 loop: CSARDRMNTEAFF. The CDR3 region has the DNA TGCAGTGCTAGAGACAGGATGAACACTGAAGCTTTCTTT.

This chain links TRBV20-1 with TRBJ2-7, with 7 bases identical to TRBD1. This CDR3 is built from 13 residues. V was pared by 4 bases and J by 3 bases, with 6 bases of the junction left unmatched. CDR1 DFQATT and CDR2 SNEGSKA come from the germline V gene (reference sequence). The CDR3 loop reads CSATHDRVYEQYF. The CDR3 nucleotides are TGCAGTGCTACCCACGACAGGGTCTACGAGCAGTACTTC.

CDR3 residues: CASSARTGGEETQYF. The CDR3 DNA is TGTGCCAGCAGCGCAAGGACAGGGGGGGAAGAGACCCAGTACTTC. V gene TRBV7-9 combines with J gene TRBJ2-5, with 10 bases that match TRBD1. The CDR3 consists of 15 residues. Trimming cost V 5 bases and J 3 bases; bases outside gene matches: 6. CDR1 is SEHNR and CDR2 is FQNEAQ in the germline V gene (reference sequence).

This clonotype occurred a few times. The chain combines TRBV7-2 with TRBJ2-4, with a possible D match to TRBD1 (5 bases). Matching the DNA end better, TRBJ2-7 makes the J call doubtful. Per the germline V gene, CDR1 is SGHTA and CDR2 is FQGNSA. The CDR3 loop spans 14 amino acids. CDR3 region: CASSLRAGRPEQYF. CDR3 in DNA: TGTGCCAGCAGCTTACGGGCAGGGCGTCCCGAGCAGTACTTC.

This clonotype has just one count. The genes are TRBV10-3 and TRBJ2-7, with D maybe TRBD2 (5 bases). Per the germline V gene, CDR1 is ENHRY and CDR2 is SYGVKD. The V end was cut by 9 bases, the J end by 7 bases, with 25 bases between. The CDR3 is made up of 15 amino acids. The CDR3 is CAIREGRTAGNEQYF. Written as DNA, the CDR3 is TGTGCCATTAGAGAGGGTAGGACCGCCGGCAATGAGCAGTACTTC.

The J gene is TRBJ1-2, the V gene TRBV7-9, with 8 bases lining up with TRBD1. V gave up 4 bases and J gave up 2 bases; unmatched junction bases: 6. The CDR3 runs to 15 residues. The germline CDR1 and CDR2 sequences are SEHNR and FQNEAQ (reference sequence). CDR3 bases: TGTGCCAGCAGCTCAGACAGGGGCGGAAACTATGGCTACACCTTC. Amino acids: CASSSDRGGNYGYTF.